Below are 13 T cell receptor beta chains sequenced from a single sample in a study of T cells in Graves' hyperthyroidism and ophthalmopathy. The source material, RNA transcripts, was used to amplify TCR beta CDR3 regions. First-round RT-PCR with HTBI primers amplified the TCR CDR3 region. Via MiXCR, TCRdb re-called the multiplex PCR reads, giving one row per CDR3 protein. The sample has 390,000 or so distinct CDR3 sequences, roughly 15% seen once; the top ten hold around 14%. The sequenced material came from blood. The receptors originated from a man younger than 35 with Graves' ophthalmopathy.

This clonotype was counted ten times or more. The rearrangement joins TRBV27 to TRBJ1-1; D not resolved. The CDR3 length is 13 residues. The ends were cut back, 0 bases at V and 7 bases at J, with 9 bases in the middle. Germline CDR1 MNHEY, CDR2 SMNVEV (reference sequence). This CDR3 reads CASSLSGSSEAFF. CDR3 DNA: TGTGCCAGCAGTTTATCGGGGAGCAGTGAAGCTTTCTTT.

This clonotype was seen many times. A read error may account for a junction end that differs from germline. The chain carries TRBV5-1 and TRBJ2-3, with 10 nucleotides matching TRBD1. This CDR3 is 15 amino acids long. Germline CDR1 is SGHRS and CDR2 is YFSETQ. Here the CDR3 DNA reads TGTGCCAGCAGCCTTGGACAGGGGGTCACAGATACGCAGTATTTT. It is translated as CASSLGQGVTDTQYF.

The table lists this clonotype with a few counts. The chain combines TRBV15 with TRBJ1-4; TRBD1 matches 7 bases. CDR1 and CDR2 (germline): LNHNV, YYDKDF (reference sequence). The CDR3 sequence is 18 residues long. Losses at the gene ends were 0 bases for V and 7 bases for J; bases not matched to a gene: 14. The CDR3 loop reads CATSRDLGVGGGGEKLFF. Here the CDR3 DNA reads TGTGCCACCAGCAGAGATCTGGGCGTAGGGGGCGGCGGTGAAAAACTGTTTTTT.

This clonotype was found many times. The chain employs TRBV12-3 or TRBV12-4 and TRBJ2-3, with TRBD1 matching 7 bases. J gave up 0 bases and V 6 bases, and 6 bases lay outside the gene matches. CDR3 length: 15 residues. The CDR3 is CASRQGQSSTDTQYF. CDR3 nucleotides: TGTGCCAGCAGGCAGGGACAGTCTAGCACAGATACGCAGTATTTT.

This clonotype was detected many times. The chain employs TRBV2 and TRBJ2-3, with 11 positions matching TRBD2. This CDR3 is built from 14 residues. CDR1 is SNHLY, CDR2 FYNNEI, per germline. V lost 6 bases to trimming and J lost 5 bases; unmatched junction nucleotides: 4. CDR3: CASSLAGGRDTQYF. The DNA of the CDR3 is TGTGCCAGCAGCCTAGCGGGGGGAAGAGATACGCAGTATTTT. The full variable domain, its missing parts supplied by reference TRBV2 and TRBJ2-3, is EPEVTQTPSHQVTQMGQEVILRCVPISNHLYFYWYRQILGQKVEFLVSFYNNEISEKSEIFDDQFSVERPDGSNFTLKIRSTKLEDSAMYFCASSLAGGRDTQYFGPGTRLTVL.

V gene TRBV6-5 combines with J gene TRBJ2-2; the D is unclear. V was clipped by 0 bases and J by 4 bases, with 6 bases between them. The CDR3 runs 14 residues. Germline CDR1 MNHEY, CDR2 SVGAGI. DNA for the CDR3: TGTGCCAGCAGTTACTCCCGGACCACCGGGGAGCTGTTTTTT. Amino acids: CASSYSRTTGELFF.

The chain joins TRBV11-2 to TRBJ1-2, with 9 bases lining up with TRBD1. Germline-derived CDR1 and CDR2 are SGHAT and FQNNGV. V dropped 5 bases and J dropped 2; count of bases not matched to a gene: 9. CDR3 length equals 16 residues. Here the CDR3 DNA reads TGTGCCAGCAGCCTACGCCGACAGGGGGTAAACTATGGCTACACCTTC. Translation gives CASSLRRQGVNYGYTF.

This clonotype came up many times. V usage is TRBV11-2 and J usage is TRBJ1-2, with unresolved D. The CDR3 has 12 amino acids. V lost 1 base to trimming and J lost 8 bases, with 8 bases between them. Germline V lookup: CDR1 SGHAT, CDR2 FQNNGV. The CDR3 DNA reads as TGTGCCAGCAGCTTAGTGGGAAACGGCTACACCTTC. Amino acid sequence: CASSLVGNGYTF.

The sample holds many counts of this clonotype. CDR3 DNA: TGTGCCAGCAGCTACAGGACTAGCGGGGGGTGGTATACGCAGTATTTT. This translates into CASSYRTSGGWYTQYF. The chain is built from TRBV7-8 and TRBJ2-3; 14 nucleotides agree with TRBD2. CDR1 SGHVS and CDR2 FQNEAQ come from the germline V gene. This CDR3 spans 16 amino acids. The ends lost 4 bases at V and 7 bases at J; junction bases unmatched: 7.

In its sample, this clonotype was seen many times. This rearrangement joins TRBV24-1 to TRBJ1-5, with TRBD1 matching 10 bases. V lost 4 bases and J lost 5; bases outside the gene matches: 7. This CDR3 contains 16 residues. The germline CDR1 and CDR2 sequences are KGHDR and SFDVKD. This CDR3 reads CATSDSGQGRHQPQHF. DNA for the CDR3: TGTGCCACCAGTGACTCGGGACAGGGGAGGCATCAGCCCCAGCATTTT.

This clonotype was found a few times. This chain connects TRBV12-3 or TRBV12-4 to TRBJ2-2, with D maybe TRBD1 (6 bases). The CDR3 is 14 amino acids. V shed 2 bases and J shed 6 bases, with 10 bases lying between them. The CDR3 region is CASSLQQGSGELFF. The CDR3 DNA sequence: TGTGCCAGCAGTTTACAACAGGGTTCCGGGGAGCTGTTTTTT.

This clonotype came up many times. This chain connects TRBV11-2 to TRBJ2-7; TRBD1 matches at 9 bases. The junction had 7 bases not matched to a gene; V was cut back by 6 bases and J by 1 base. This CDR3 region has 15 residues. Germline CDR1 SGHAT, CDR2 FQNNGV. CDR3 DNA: TGTGCCAGCAGTTGGGGACAGGGACCATCCTACGAGCAGTACTTC. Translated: CASSWGQGPSYEQYF.

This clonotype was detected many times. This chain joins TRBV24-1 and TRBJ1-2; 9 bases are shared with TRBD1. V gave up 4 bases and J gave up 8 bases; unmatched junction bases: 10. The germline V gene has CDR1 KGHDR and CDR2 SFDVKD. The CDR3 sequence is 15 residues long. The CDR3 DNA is TGTGCCACCAGTGACCCCCGGACAGGGGATCTGGGCTACACCTTC. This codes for CATSDPRTGDLGYTF.